Following are 26 T cell receptor beta chains from one sample sequenced in a study of blood T cell repertoires in COVID-19. Some clones are missing from TCRdb's copy, which holds only in-frame ones; the method was immunoSEQ multiplex PCR. This table has about 230,000 clones, approximately 84% appearing once. The sample comprised peripheral blood. The receptors were gathered from a middle-aged man with acute or convalescent COVID-19.

This clone has more than one count but fewer than ten. V is TRBV15 and J is TRBJ2-2, with D unclear. V was pared by 0 bases and J by 8 bases, with 10 bases between. The CDR3 is 14 residues long. Germline CDR1 is LNHNV and CDR2 is YYDKDF (reference sequence). CDR3 protein: CATSREIIAGELFF. The CDR3 nucleotides read TGTGCCACCAGCAGAGAGATTATTGCGGGGGAGCTGTTTTTT.

The chain combines TRBV5-4 with TRBJ2-6, with D unclear. The CDR3 covers 13 residues. Looked up from germline, CDR1 is SGHNT and CDR2 is YYREEE (reference sequence). The V end was cut by 4 bases, the J end by 2 bases, with 4 bases between. The CDR3 region has the DNA TGTGCCAGCAGCCCTGCTGGGGCCAACGTCCTGACTTTC. Protein sequence: CASSPAGANVLTF.

The genes are TRBV6-5 and TRBJ2-1; possibly TRBD2 for D (5 bases). Trimming removed 1 base at V and 8 bases at J, with 18 bases between. Looked up from germline, CDR1 is MNHEY and CDR2 is SVGAGI. There are 16 residues in the CDR3. CDR3 nucleotide sequence: TGTGCCAGCAGTTACTTAGTTTACGGGGTCGGGGATGAGCAGTTCTTC. Its translation is CASSYLVYGVGDEQFF.

The rearrangement links TRBV2 to TRBJ2-6; 7 nucleotides align to TRBD1. CDR3 size: 16 residues. In germline, CDR1 is SNHLY, CDR2 FYNNEI. The junction had 6 bases not matched to a gene; V was cut back by 4 bases and J by 3 bases. CDR3 protein: CASSGQGGRGANVLTF. The CDR3 nucleotides read TGTGCCAGCAGTGGACAGGGTGGTCGTGGGGCCAACGTCCTGACTTTC.

The chain employs TRBV6-2 or TRBV6-3 and TRBJ2-3; TRBD2 agrees at 8 bases. The germline V gene has CDR1 MNHEY and CDR2 SVGEGT. CDR3 size: 15 residues. The V and J ends lost 4 bases and 4 bases, in that order; junction bases with no gene match: 7. The CDR3 spells CASSLLAVIADTQYF. Written as DNA, the CDR3 is TGTGCCAGCAGTTTACTAGCGGTTATAGCAGATACGCAGTATTTT.

This sequence joins TRBV5-1 and TRBJ2-3; TRBD2 matches 7 bases. This CDR3 spans 16 amino acids. The V gene's germline CDR1 is SGHRS and CDR2 YFSETQ. Trimming took 0 bases from V and 3 from J; bases not matched to a gene: 7. CDR3 region: CASSLARGGVTDTQYF. The CDR3 DNA reads TGCGCCAGCAGCTTGGCCCGCGGGGGTGTGACAGATACGCAGTATTTT.

The chain carries TRBV5-4 and TRBJ2-1; 9 nucleotides line up with TRBD1. The junction had 7 bases not matched to a gene; V was cut back by 2 bases and J by 7 bases. Germline V gene lookup returns CDR1 SGHNT and CDR2 YYREEE (reference sequence). The length of the CDR3 is 15 residues. The CDR3 nucleotides are TGTGCCAGCAGCTTCGGGACAGGGCCGGTGAATGAGCAGTTCTTC. Amino acids: CASSFGTGPVNEQFF.

This chain joins TRBV6-2 or TRBV6-3 and TRBJ2-5; D is ambiguous. The CDR3 covers 15 residues. Germline CDR1 and CDR2: MNHEY and SVGEGT. Between the trimmed V and J ends, which lost 2 bases and 5 bases, there was a span of 15 bases. The CDR3 reads CASSYPFGAIETQYF. CDR3 in DNA: TGTGCCAGCAGTTACCCCTTCGGAGCGATCGAGACCCAGTACTTC.

The gene calls are TRBV7-9 and TRBJ1-1, with D uncertain. The V and J ends lost 1 base and 4 bases respectively, with 10 bases between them. Germline CDR1 and CDR2: SEHNR and FQNEAQ (reference sequence). The CDR3 is made up of 14 amino acids. CDR3 DNA sequence: TGTGCCAGCAGCTTAGGAAGCGGCGGCACTGAAGCTTTCTTT. This gives the protein CASSLGSGGTEAFF.

This rearrangement joins TRBV27 to TRBJ2-7; 8 bases line up with TRBD2. CDR1 is MNHEY and CDR2 is SMNVEV in the germline V gene (reference sequence). V was pared by 6 bases and J by 3 bases, with 4 bases of the junction left unmatched. CDR3 size: 13 residues. The CDR3 region is CASSRSGVYEQYF. The CDR3 coding sequence is TGTGCCAGCAGCCGTAGCGGGGTCTACGAGCAGTACTTC.

The gene calls are TRBV19 and TRBJ1-6; D gene ambiguous. Trimming shortened V by 5 bases and J by 13 bases, and 18 bases separated the two germline ends. Germline CDR1 is LNHDA and CDR2 is SQIVND (reference sequence). The CDR3 covers 14 residues. Written as DNA, the CDR3 is TGTGCCAGTAGTTCGGCGGTATGGTCGAGGCCCCTCCACTTT. This translates into CASSSAVWSRPLHF.

The chain recombines TRBV7-9 with TRBJ1-5; D call uncertain. Trimming took off 5 bases at V and 2 bases at J, with 10 bases between the two ends. The CDR3 extends over 14 amino acids. The germline CDR1 and CDR2 sequences are SEHNR and FQNEAQ (reference sequence). CDR3 region: CASSRIGGNQPQHF. The DNA for the CDR3 is TGTGCCAGCAGCCGTATCGGGGGCAATCAGCCCCAGCATTTT.

This chain uses TRBV6-5 with TRBJ1-1; D possibly corresponds to TRBD1 (6 bases). CDR3 size: 12 residues. Germline V gene sequence: CDR1 MNHEY, CDR2 SVGAGI. Between the trimmed V and J ends, which lost 8 bases and 10 bases, there was a span of 17 bases. This CDR3 reads CASHPSQGSAFF. As DNA, the CDR3 is TGTGCCAGCCACCCCTCACAGGGTTCAGCTTTCTTT.

This clone was observed a few times. In DNA form, the CDR3 reads TGCGCCAGCAGCTTTATTTTCGGGGGACGGGAGCAGTACTTC. It codes for CASSFIFGGREQYF. The V and J genes are TRBV4-1 and TRBJ2-7; tentatively, D is TRBD2 (6 bases). Deletions cut 5 bases from V and 7 bases from J, with 18 bases between. Germline V gene data show CDR1 as MGHRA and CDR2 as YSYEKL. The CDR3 is 14 residues long.

The J gene is TRBJ1-1, the V gene TRBV28; 7 positions agree with TRBD1. The CDR3 contains 12 residues. Germline CDR1 and CDR2: MDHEN and SYDVKM. The V segment lost 6 bases and the J segment 4 bases; nucleotides outside the gene matches: 2. CDR3: CASRSGGTEAFF. In DNA, the CDR3 is TGTGCCAGCAGGTCAGGGGGCACTGAAGCTTTCTTT.

The rearrangement uses TRBV5-6 and TRBJ1-2; the D is unclear. Looked up from germline, CDR1 is SGHDT and CDR2 is YYEEEE. V was pared by 1 base and J by 7 bases, with 8 bases between. CDR3 length equals 12 residues. The chain's CDR3 is CASSLTSGGYTF. CDR3 sequence (DNA): TGTGCCAGCAGCTTGACTTCCGGTGGCTACACCTTC.

The chain joins TRBV28 to TRBJ2-5; 9 bases map to TRBD1. The CDR3 runs to 14 residues. The germline V gene encodes CDR1 MDHEN and CDR2 SYDVKM. V shed 5 bases and J 3 bases; nucleotides not matched to a gene: 4. CDR3 coding DNA: TGTGCCAGCAGTACCCGGGACAGGGAAGAGACCCAGTACTTC. Translated, it gives CASSTRDREETQYF.

The CDR3 DNA follows: TGTGCCAGTACCCTATCGTCCCATGGCGGGTCACCCCTCCACTTT. It yields the protein CASTLSSHGGSPLHF. V and J are TRBV19 and TRBJ1-6; the D is unclear. This CDR3 region has 15 residues. V was pared by 7 bases and J by 10 bases, with 20 bases between. Germline lookup yields CDR1 LNHDA and CDR2 SQIVND (reference sequence).

The rearrangement joins TRBV10-2 to TRBJ1-5, with D unresolved. V was shortened by 2 bases and J by 6 bases, with 11 bases between the two germline ends. Germline CDR1 and CDR2: WSHSY and SAAADI. The CDR3 extends over 14 amino acids. The CDR3 DNA sequence: TGCGCCAGCAGTGAGGACTACCCCCCTCAGCCCCAGCATTTT. Protein sequence: CASSEDYPPQPQHF.

The rearrangement links TRBV5-5 to TRBJ2-5; D gene uncertain. Trimming pared 4 bases from V and 5 bases from J, leaving 6 bases between. This CDR3 region has 11 residues. The germline gives CDR1 SGHKS, CDR2 YYEKEE (reference sequence). CDR3 DNA: TGTGCCAGCAGCCAACTGGAGACCCAGTACTTC. Its translation: CASSQLETQYF.

There are many counts of this clone. The J gene is TRBJ2-3, the V gene TRBV6-5; D is perhaps TRBD2 (6 bases). This CDR3 region has 15 residues. V dropped 4 bases and J dropped 3 bases, with 14 bases sitting between them. CDR1 and CDR2 from the germline V gene are MNHEY and SVGAGI. CDR3 bases: TGTGCCAGCAGTTCCCAAGGTGGAGGGACAGATACGCAGTATTTT. Translation gives CASSSQGGGTDTQYF.

J is TRBJ2-1 and V is TRBV5-4; TRBD2 might be the D (6 bases). V dropped 0 bases and J dropped 9 bases, with 19 bases sitting between them. Germline values: CDR1 SGHNT, CDR2 YYREEE (reference sequence). The CDR3 spans 16 residues. The CDR3 bases are TGTGCCAGCAGCTTGGGCGGGACCCAGGCAGTTATTGAGCAGTTCTTC. It encodes CASSLGGTQAVIEQFF.

This chain links TRBV20-1 with TRBJ2-3; 10 bases line up with TRBD2. Looked up from germline, CDR1 is DFQATT and CDR2 is SNEGSKA (reference sequence). Unmatched junction bases numbered 8, after V lost 3 bases and J lost 8 bases. CDR3 size: 14 residues. For the CDR3, the DNA is TGCAGTGCTAGTGTTAGCGGGGGGCCTCGTACGCAGTATTTT. Translating it yields CSASVSGGPRTQYF.

This clone was seen more than once but under ten times. The chain uses TRBV11-2 and TRBJ2-2, with D possibly TRBD2 on 7 matching bases. Trimming removed 4 bases at V and 1 base at J, with 13 bases between. Germline CDR1 reads SGHAT; CDR2 reads FQNNGV. The CDR3 extends over 16 amino acids. The DNA of the CDR3 is TGTGCCAGCAGCTCCCTGCGGGGGCGGAACACCGGGGAGCTGTTTTTT. Translated: CASSSLRGRNTGELFF. Looking up the rest from reference TRBV11-2 and TRBJ2-2 gives the full variable domain: EAGVAQSPRYKIIEKRQSVAFWCNPISGHATLYWYQQILGQGPKLLIQFQNNGVVDDSQLPKDRFSAERLKGVDSTLKIQPAKLEDSAVYLCASSSLRGRNTGELFFGEGSRLTVL.

V gene TRBV27 combines with J gene TRBJ1-5, with D unclear. CDR3 size: 13 residues. Germline V CDR1 and CDR2: MNHEY, SMNVEV (reference sequence). Between the trimmed V and J ends, which lost 4 bases and 10 bases, there was a span of 14 bases. The DNA of the CDR3 is TGTGCCAGCAGTTCTACTCGGTACGCACCCCAGCATTTT. Its translation: CASSSTRYAPQHF.

This sequence joins TRBV2 and TRBJ1-6, with TRBD1 as a possible D gene (6 bases). The CDR3 length is 16 residues. V gave up 3 bases and J gave up 6 bases, with 15 bases separating them. The germline V gene has CDR1 SNHLY and CDR2 FYNNEI. CDR3 in amino acids: CASSDEWAGANSPLHF. CDR3 nucleotides: TGTGCCAGCAGTGACGAGTGGGCAGGGGCTAATTCACCCCTCCACTTT. Drawing the rest from reference TRBV2 and TRBJ1-6, the complete variable domain is EPEVTQTPSHQVTQMGQEVILRCVPISNHLYFYWYRQILGQKVEFLVSFYNNEISEKSEIFDDQFSVERPDGSNFTLKIRSTKLEDSAMYFCASSDEWAGANSPLHFGNGTRLTVT.